This record covers a single T cell receptor (beta chain). Per the authors' pipeline: Quantification of nucleated cells was approximated via reference gene primer amplification. Only in-frame clones appear in the TCRdb table, and some are missing; sequencing was by immunoSEQ multiplex PCR. That table supplies the V and J calls and clone size; D and trimming were determined from the DNA. The table records fewer than 200,000 clones, about 84% of them present only once. Enrolled through a virtual design, the participants were between about 18 and 100 years of age and came from under 30 US areas. This sample is drawn from a study of blood T cell repertoires in COVID-19. The overall study: COVID-19 samples collected from the United States, Italy and Spain covered acute and convalescent phases.

With 4 bases clipped from V and 2 bases from J, the junction kept 2 bases outside the gene matches. Germline values: CDR1 SGHDN, CDR2 FVKESK. The CDR3 contains 15 residues. The chain links TRBV14 to TRBJ2-7, with 13 bases lining up with TRBD2. The sequencing input was PBMCs or T cells enriched from blood (not recorded which). This TCR came from a woman in her 40s with acute COVID-19. CDR3 DNA: TGTGCCAGCAGCCGGGGACTAGCGGGAACCTACGAGCAGTACTTC. Amino acids: CASSRGLAGTYEQYF.